This TCR beta chain appears in the sequencing data of a study of CD8+CD57+ T cells in acquired aplastic anemia. Study summary: DNA from sorted CD4+ and CD8+ cells averaged around 3 ug.

By flow cytometry, patients selected for sequencing had shown an expansion of CD8+CD57+ cells. Patients were treatment-naive when blood was sampled. This CDR3 contains 14 residues. V was shortened by 9 bases and J by 3 bases, with 16 bases between the two germline ends. Germline CDR1 and CDR2: ENHRY and SYGVKD. CDR3 and TCR beta VDJ profiling relied on a genomic DNA template. TCRdb re-called the reads through MiXCR, storing one row per CDR3 protein. The repertoire holds 150,000 to 200,000 distinct CDR3 sequences, with roughly 43% as singletons. The TCR originated in a human donor with aplastic anemia. The J gene is TRBJ2-3, the V gene TRBV10-3, with TRBD1 as a possible D gene (6 bases). Sequenced input: sorted CD4+, CD8+, or CD8+CD57+ T cells (not recorded which) from PBMCs. This chain's CDR3 is CAMGLGQTTDTQYF. CDR3 in DNA: TGTGCCATGGGCCTTGGACAGACGACAGATACGCAGTATTTT.